The 30 T cell receptor beta chains in this list originate from one sample, sequenced in a study of radiotherapy plus CTLA-4 blockade in lung cancer. Some clones are missing from TCRdb's copy, which holds only in-frame ones; the method was immunoSEQ multiplex PCR. The data show 40,000 to 50,000 clones, roughly 80% seen once. Sequenced here: peripheral blood, sampled from a patient treated with radiotherapy plus ipilimumab. These receptors originate from a human donor with non-small cell lung cancer who had stable disease on radiotherapy plus ipilimumab.

This rearrangement joins TRBV27 to TRBJ2-5; D possibly corresponds to TRBD1 (6 bases). V lost 5 bases and J lost 4, with 17 bases in between. CDR3 length: 15 amino acids. In germline, CDR1 is MNHEY, CDR2 SMNVEV (reference sequence). CDR3 residues: CASSPTQGRGETQYF. The CDR3 region has the DNA TGTGCCAGCAGTCCGACACAGGGTAGAGGAGAGACCCAGTACTTC.

This rearrangement joins TRBV7-2 to TRBJ1-1, with 9 bases lining up with TRBD1. The germline V gene has CDR1 SGHTA and CDR2 FQGNSA. With 6 bases clipped from V and 6 bases from J, the junction kept 14 bases outside the gene matches. CDR3 length: 16 residues. Here the CDR3 DNA reads TGTGCCAGCAGGCCGATATACCGACAGGGGGTCGCTGAAGCTTTCTTT. Amino acids: CASRPIYRQGVAEAFF.

The chain recombines TRBV7-9 with TRBJ2-1, with TRBD1 as a possible D gene (6 bases). V shed 5 bases and J shed 2 bases, with 13 bases lying between them. Germline-derived CDR1 and CDR2 are SEHNR and FQNEAQ (reference sequence). The CDR3 contains 15 residues. CDR3 in DNA: TGTGCCAGCAGCGAAACAGGGTTACCCTACAATGAGCAGTTCTTC. It is translated as CASSETGLPYNEQFF. Full variable domain (outside the CDR3, taken from reference TRBV7-9 and TRBJ2-1): DTGVSQNPRHKITKRGQNVTFRCDPISEHNRLYWYRQTLGQGPEFLTYFQNEAQLEKSRLLSDRFSAERPKGSFSTLEIQRTEQGDSAMYLCASSETGLPYNEQFFGPGTRLTVL.

On this clone itself: Germline and junction disagree at one end, which may indicate a read error. The J gene is TRBJ2-2, the V gene TRBV7-7; perhaps TRBD2 as D (6 bases). This CDR3 spans 13 amino acids. The germline gives CDR1 SSHAT, CDR2 FNYEAQ (reference sequence). The CDR3 loop is CASSLSGEGELFF. The DNA for the CDR3 is TGTGCTAGCAGCTTGTCGGGGGAAGGGGAGCTGTTTTTT. Full variable domain (missing parts from reference TRBV7-7 and TRBJ2-2): GAGVSQSPRYKVTKRGQDVTLRCDPISSHATLYWYQQALGQGPEFLTYFNYEAQPDKSGLPSDRFSAERPEGSISTLTIQRTEQRDSAMYRCASSLSGEGELFFGEGSRLTVL.

The chain links TRBV10-1 to TRBJ2-7; 8 nucleotides line up with TRBD2. In germline, CDR1 is WNHNN, CDR2 SYGVQD (reference sequence). V lost 5 bases to trimming and J lost 3 bases; unmatched junction nucleotides: 6. The CDR3 has 14 residues. CDR3 protein: CASSKSGSIYEQYF. The CDR3 DNA reads as TGCGCCAGCAGTAAGAGCGGGAGTATCTACGAGCAGTACTTC.

The chain couples TRBV5-6 to TRBJ2-2; tentatively, D is TRBD2 (6 bases). Trimming pared 6 bases from V and 4 bases from J, leaving 13 bases between. Germline assignment: CDR1 SGHDT and CDR2 YYEEEE. The CDR3 runs 14 residues. CDR3: CASIKAGSTGELFF. CDR3 bases: TGTGCCAGCATCAAGGCGGGGTCCACCGGGGAGCTGTTTTTT.

The chain joins TRBV6-5 to TRBJ1-2; tentatively, D is TRBD1 (6 bases). In germline, CDR1 is MNHEY, CDR2 SVGAGI. The V end lost 5 bases, the J end lost 7 bases, and 11 bases lay between the germline ends. The CDR3 has 12 residues. CDR3 coding DNA: TGTGCCAGCAGTACCACAGGGCTTGGCTACACCTTC. Translated: CASSTTGLGYTF.

This chain links TRBV9 with TRBJ2-3, with D unresolved. V was trimmed by 4 bases and J by 0 bases, leaving 15 bases between them. The CDR3 covers 16 residues. CDR1 and CDR2 (germline): SGDLS, YYNGEE. CDR3 sequence (DNA): TGTGCCAGCAGCCCGATGCCAATTCGGAGCACAGATACGCAGTATTTT. This codes for CASSPMPIRSTDTQYF.

A single count supports this clone. Other DNA sequences of this sample code for an identical CDR3. The CDR3 sequence is CASSFRQGQSGGNTIYF. As DNA, the CDR3 is TGTGCCAGCAGCTTTCGGCAGGGGCAGTCGGGTGGAAACACCATATATTTT. This chain uses TRBV7-6 with TRBJ1-3, with D perhaps TRBD1 (6 bases). CDR1 is SGHVS and CDR2 is FNYEAQ in the germline V gene. V was cut by 3 bases and J by 3 bases, with 18 bases left in between. The CDR3 loop spans 17 amino acids.

V and J are TRBV19 and TRBJ2-1; 12 bases line up with TRBD2. CDR1 LNHDA and CDR2 SQIVND come from the germline V gene (reference sequence). Trimming removed 6 bases from V and 9 bases from J; junction bases left unmatched: 9. The CDR3 contains 15 residues. Here the CDR3 reads CASRGGTSGFGEQFF. The CDR3 DNA reads TGTGCCAGTAGGGGGGGGACTAGCGGGTTCGGTGAGCAGTTCTTC.

The chain joins TRBV27 to TRBJ2-3, with 9 nucleotides matching TRBD2. V dropped 1 base and J dropped 5; count of bases not matched to a gene: 10. CDR3 length: 17 amino acids. Germline loops: CDR1 MNHEY, CDR2 SMNVEV (reference sequence). The CDR3 region is CASSLFPLAGPVDTQYF. DNA of the CDR3: TGTGCCAGCAGTTTATTTCCCCTAGCGGGACCGGTAGATACGCAGTATTTT.

V usage is TRBV5-1 and J usage is TRBJ2-3; TRBD2 agrees at 14 bases. The CDR3 has 16 residues. Germline assignment: CDR1 SGHRS and CDR2 YFSETQ. After removal of 7 bases from V and 5 bases from J, the junction contained 9 bases not matched to a gene. CDR3 protein: CASAPGTSGRGDTQYF. In DNA form, the CDR3 reads TGCGCCAGCGCCCCGGGGACTAGCGGGAGAGGAGATACGCAGTATTTT.

The CDR3 protein is CASRHQTGSVDGYTF. CDR3 sequence (DNA): TGTGCCAGCAGACACCAGACAGGGAGCGTCGACGGCTACACCTTC. The chain employs TRBV27 and TRBJ1-2; 7 nucleotides line up with TRBD1. Germline V gene lookup returns CDR1 MNHEY and CDR2 SMNVEV (reference sequence). The CDR3 totals 15 residues. V lost 6 bases and J lost 8; bases outside the gene matches: 15.

CDR3 in amino acids: CASAPRSSEFYEQYF. The CDR3 DNA is TGTGCCAGCGCCCCCCGCTCTAGCGAGTTCTACGAGCAGTACTTC. The rearrangement links TRBV28 to TRBJ2-7, with D maybe TRBD2 (6 bases). V lost 8 bases, J lost 3 bases, and 20 bases lay in between. The CDR3 is made up of 15 amino acids. CDR1 is MDHEN and CDR2 is SYDVKM in the germline V gene. Full variable domain (rest looked up from reference TRBV28 and TRBJ2-7): DVKVTQSSRYLVKRTGEKVFLECVQDMDHENMFWYRQDPGLGLRLIYFSYDVKMKEKGDIPEGYSVSREKKERFSLILESASTNQTSMYLCASAPRSSEFYEQYFGPGTRLTVT.

The chain links TRBV7-2 to TRBJ1-2; possible D gene TRBD1, 5 bases. From germline, CDR1 is SGHTA and CDR2 FQGNSA. V dropped 5 bases and J dropped 4 bases, with 23 bases sitting between them. The CDR3 extends over 17 amino acids. In DNA, the CDR3 is TGTGCCAGCAGCCCTTCAACACGAAGGGGTCCCACCTATGGCTACACCTTC. Its translation: CASSPSTRRGPTYGYTF.

This clone turned up a few times. The rearrangement uses TRBV10-2 and TRBJ2-2; TRBD1 is a possible D gene (6 bases). The CDR3 loop spans 14 amino acids. The germline V and J ends were trimmed by 2 bases and 6 bases, with 10 bases remaining between them. The germline CDR1 and CDR2 sequences are WSHSY and SAAADI. The CDR3 reads CASSELGASGELFF. The CDR3 DNA is TGCGCCAGCAGTGAGCTGGGGGCGTCCGGGGAGCTGTTTTTT.

This chain connects TRBV7-2 to TRBJ1-5; tentatively, D is TRBD1 (5 bases). There are 15 residues in the CDR3. V was clipped by 3 bases and J by 3 bases, with 12 bases between them. Germline V gene lookup returns CDR1 SGHTA and CDR2 FQGNSA. DNA for the CDR3: TGTGCCAGCAGCTTCAAGGGGCTTGACAATCAGCCCCAGCATTTT. Protein sequence: CASSFKGLDNQPQHF.

The rearrangement joins TRBV6-5 to TRBJ2-1, with a possible D match to TRBD2 (7 bases). The CDR3 length is 15 residues. V gave up 5 bases and J gave up 6 bases, with 17 bases separating them. Per the germline V gene, CDR1 is MNHEY and CDR2 is SVGAGI. The CDR3 nucleotides read TGTGCCAGCAGTGGCAGGAGGGGGAGGGGCAATGAGCAGTTCTTC. It specifies CASSGRRGRGNEQFF.

This chain links TRBV6-6 with TRBJ1-6; D is ambiguous. Germline values: CDR1 MNHNY, CDR2 SVGAGI (reference sequence). This CDR3 spans 14 amino acids. Trimming left V 7 bases short and J 7 bases short, with 14 bases between. CDR3 loop: CASTLKPENSPLHF. In DNA, the CDR3 is TGTGCCAGCACCCTCAAACCGGAGAATTCACCCCTCCACTTT.

The CDR3 region is CASSSLGAGELNEQFF. DNA for the CDR3: TGTGCCAGCAGCTCCTTGGGGGCGGGAGAGCTTAATGAGCAGTTCTTC. The chain links TRBV9 to TRBJ2-1, with a tentative D call TRBD2 (7 bases). CDR1 and CDR2 from the germline V gene are SGDLS and YYNGEE. Trimming pared 4 bases from V and 7 bases from J, leaving 21 bases between. This CDR3 contains 16 residues.

This rearrangement joins TRBV5-1 to TRBJ2-3, with D unclear. CDR1 SGHRS and CDR2 YFSETQ come from the germline V gene. Trimming shortened V by 0 bases and J by 2 bases, and 10 bases separated the two germline ends. This CDR3 is built from 15 residues. CDR3 bases: TGCGCCAGCAGCTTGGTTGCGGCTAACACAGATACGCAGTATTTT. Translating gives CASSLVAANTDTQYF.

The chain uses TRBV6-6 and TRBJ1-4; maybe TRBD1 (5 bases). Trimming removed 5 bases from V and 3 bases from J, with 10 bases in between. CDR1 MNHNY and CDR2 SVGAGI come from the germline V gene (reference sequence). This CDR3 is 14 amino acids long. The CDR3 region has the DNA TGTGCCAGCAGTCCGGACACCCCTAATGAAAAACTGTTTTTT. Its protein product is CASSPDTPNEKLFF.

This chain uses TRBV6-4 with TRBJ2-7; D is unresolved. V lost 6 bases and J 2 bases, leaving 14 bases between the germline ends. The CDR3 sequence is 14 residues long. Germline CDR1 is MRHNA and CDR2 is SNTAGT. The CDR3: CASSESAETYEQYF. CDR3 DNA sequence: TGTGCCAGCAGCGAAAGCGCAGAGACCTACGAGCAGTACTTC.

This clone came up a few times. The CDR3 sequence: CASSQDWAGGSTDTQYF. The CDR3 nucleotides read TGCGCCAGCAGCCAAGATTGGGCGGGAGGGTCCACAGATACGCAGTATTTT. The chain carries TRBV4-3 and TRBJ2-3; the match to TRBD2 covers 9 bases. CDR3 length equals 17 residues. V dropped 0 bases and J dropped 2; count of bases not matched to a gene: 6. CDR1 is LGHNA, CDR2 YSLEER, per germline.

The chain joins TRBV19 to TRBJ1-5; D not resolved. The germline CDR1 and CDR2 sequences are LNHDA and SQIVND (reference sequence). CDR3 size: 15 residues. V shed 10 bases and J shed 2 bases, with 18 bases lying between them. The CDR3 is CATDRSSNGNQPQHF. Here the CDR3 DNA reads TGTGCCACTGATCGGAGCAGTAATGGCAATCAGCCCCAGCATTTT.

Turning to this clone: At the DNA level, this CDR3 is encoded by other sequences in the same sample as well. This chain uses TRBV9 with TRBJ2-1; 9 positions match TRBD2. Germline V lookup: CDR1 SGDLS, CDR2 YYNGEE. This CDR3 is 15 amino acids long. J lost 5 bases, V lost 3 bases, and 6 bases had no gene match. The CDR3 is CASSGQTSGHNEQFF. CDR3 DNA: TGTGCCAGCAGCGGACAGACTAGCGGTCACAATGAGCAGTTCTTC.

This rearrangement joins TRBV28 to TRBJ2-7; 7 positions agree with TRBD2. The length of the CDR3 is 17 residues. The germline V gene has CDR1 MDHEN and CDR2 SYDVKM. Germline trimming cut 5 bases from V and 3 bases from J; bases unmatched to any gene: 16. The DNA for the CDR3 is TGTGCCAGCAGTCCCCCCAACCCCAGCGGGGTGGTCTACGAGCAGTACTTC. Protein product: CASSPPNPSGVVYEQYF.

This rearrangement joins TRBV30 to TRBJ1-3, with D possibly being TRBD1 (5 bases). The CDR3 has 12 residues. The V gene lost 8 bases and the J gene lost 4 bases, with 12 bases spanning the gap. Germline values: CDR1 GTSNPN, CDR2 SVGIG (reference sequence). Here the CDR3 reads CAIRGFGNTIYF. DNA of the CDR3: TGTGCCATACGGGGGTTCGGAAACACCATATATTTT.

The V gene is TRBV10-1, the J gene TRBJ2-1; 7 bases line up with TRBD2. Germline assignment: CDR1 WNHNN and CDR2 SYGVQD (reference sequence). V lost 3 bases to trimming and J lost 7 bases; unmatched junction nucleotides: 12. This CDR3 spans 16 amino acids. In DNA form, the CDR3 reads TGCGCCAGCAGTGACAGACGGAGCGGGACCTGGAATGAGCAGTTCTTC. It is translated as CASSDRRSGTWNEQFF.

The V gene is TRBV30, the J gene TRBJ2-7, with TRBD2 identical over 12 bases. The CDR3 totals 14 residues. After removal of 1 base from V and 7 bases from J, the junction contained 5 bases not matched to a gene. Germline V CDR1 and CDR2: GTSNPN, SVGIG (reference sequence). The CDR3 loop reads CAWSASGRAWEQYF. The DNA for the CDR3 is TGTGCCTGGAGTGCTAGCGGGAGGGCCTGGGAGCAGTACTTC.